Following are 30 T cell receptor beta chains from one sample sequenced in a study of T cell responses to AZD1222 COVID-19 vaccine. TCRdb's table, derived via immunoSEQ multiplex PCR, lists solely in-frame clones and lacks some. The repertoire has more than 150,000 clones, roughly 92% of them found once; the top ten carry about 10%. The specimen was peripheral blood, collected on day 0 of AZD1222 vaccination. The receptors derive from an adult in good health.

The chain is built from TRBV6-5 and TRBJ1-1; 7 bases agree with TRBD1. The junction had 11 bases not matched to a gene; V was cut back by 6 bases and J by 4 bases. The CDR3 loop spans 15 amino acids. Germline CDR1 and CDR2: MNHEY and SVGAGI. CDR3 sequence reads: CASRERQGAGTEAFF. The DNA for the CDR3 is TGTGCCAGCAGGGAGAGACAGGGAGCGGGCACTGAAGCTTTCTTT.

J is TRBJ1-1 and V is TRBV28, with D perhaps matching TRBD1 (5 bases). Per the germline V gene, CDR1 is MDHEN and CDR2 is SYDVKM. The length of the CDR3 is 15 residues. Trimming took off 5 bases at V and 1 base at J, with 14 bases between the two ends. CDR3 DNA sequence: TGTGCCAGCAGTGGGCCCGGGACGGAGAACACTGAAGCTTTCTTT. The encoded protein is CASSGPGTENTEAFF.

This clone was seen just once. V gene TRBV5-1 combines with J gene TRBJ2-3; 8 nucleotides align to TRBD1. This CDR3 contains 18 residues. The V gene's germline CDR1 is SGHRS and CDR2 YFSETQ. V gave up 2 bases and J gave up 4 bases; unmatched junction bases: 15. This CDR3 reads CASSFTPRQGAGADTQYF. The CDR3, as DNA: TGCGCCAGCAGCTTTACCCCCCGGCAGGGGGCCGGGGCAGATACGCAGTATTTT.

CDR3 nucleotide sequence: TGTGCCAGCAGCCCGCCGGAGTACACCGGGGAGCTGTTTTTT. It encodes CASSPPEYTGELFF. The chain is built from TRBV7-2 and TRBJ2-2, with unresolved D. CDR1 and CDR2 from the germline V gene are SGHTA and FQGNSA. V was trimmed by 5 bases and J by 3 bases, leaving 10 bases between them. CDR3 length: 14 amino acids.

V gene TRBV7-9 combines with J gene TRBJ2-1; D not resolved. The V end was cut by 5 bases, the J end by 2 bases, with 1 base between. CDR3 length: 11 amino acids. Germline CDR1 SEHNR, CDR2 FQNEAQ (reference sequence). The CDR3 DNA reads TGTGCCAGCAGCCCCTACAATGAGCAGTTCTTC. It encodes CASSPYNEQFF.

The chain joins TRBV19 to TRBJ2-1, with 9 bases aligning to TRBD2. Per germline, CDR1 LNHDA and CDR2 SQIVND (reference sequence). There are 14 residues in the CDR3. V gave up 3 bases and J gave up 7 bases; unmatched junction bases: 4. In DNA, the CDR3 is TGTGCCAGTAGTATTGCGGGAGGGCCTAATGAGCAGTTCTTC. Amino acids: CASSIAGGPNEQFF.

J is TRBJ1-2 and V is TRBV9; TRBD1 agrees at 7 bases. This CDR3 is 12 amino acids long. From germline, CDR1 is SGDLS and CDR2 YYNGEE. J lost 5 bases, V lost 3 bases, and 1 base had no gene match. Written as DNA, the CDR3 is TGTGCCAGCAGCGCAGGGGGGTATGGCTACACCTTC. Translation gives CASSAGGYGYTF.

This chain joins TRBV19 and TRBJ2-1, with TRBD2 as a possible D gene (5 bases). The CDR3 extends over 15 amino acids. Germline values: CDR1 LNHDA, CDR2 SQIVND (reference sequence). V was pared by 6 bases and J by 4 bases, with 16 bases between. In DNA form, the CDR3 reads TGTGCCAGTAGCAGAGAGCCGAGACTATACAATGAGCAGTTCTTC. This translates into CASSREPRLYNEQFF. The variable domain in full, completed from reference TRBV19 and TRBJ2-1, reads DGGITQSPKYLFRKEGQNVTLSCEQNLNHDAMYWYRQDPGQGLRLIYYSQIVNDFQKGDIAEGYSVSREKKESFPLTVTSAQKNPTAFYLCASSREPRLYNEQFFGPGTRLTVL.

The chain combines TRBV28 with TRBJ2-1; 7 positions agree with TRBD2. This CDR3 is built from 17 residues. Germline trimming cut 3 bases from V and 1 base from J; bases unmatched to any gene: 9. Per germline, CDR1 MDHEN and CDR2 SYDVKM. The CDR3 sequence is CASSFQVAGNSYNEQFF. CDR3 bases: TGTGCCAGCAGTTTTCAGGTAGCGGGCAATTCCTACAATGAGCAGTTCTTC.

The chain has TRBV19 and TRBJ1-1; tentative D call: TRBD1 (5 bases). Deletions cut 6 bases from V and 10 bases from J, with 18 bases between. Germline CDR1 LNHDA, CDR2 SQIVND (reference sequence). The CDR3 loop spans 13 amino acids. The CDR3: CASSSRGWEVAFF. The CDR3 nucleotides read TGTGCCAGTAGCTCTCGGGGCTGGGAGGTAGCTTTCTTT.

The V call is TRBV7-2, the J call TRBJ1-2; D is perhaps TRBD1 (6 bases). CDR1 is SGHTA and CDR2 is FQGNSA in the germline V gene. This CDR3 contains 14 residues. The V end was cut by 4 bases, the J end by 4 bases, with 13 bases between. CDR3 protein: CASSSHRDTYGYTF. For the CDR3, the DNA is TGTGCCAGCAGCTCGCACCGGGACACCTATGGCTACACCTTC.

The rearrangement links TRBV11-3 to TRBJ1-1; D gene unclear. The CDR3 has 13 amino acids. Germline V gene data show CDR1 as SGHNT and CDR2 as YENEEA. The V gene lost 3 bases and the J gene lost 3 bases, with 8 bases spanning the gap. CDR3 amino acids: CASSFRWDTEAFF. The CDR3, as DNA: TGTGCCAGCAGCTTTAGATGGGACACTGAAGCTTTCTTT.

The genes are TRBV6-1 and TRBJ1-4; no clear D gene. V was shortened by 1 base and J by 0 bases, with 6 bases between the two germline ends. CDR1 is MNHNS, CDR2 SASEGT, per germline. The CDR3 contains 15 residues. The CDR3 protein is CASSEEPSTNEKLFF. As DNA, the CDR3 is TGTGCCAGCAGTGAAGAACCCTCAACTAATGAAAAACTGTTTTTT.

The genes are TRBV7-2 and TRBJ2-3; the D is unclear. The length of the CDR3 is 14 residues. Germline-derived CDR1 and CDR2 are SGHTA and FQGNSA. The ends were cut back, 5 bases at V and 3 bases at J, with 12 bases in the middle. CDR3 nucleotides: TGTGCCAGCAGCCCGTCCGTCCGGACAGATACGCAGTATTTT. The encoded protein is CASSPSVRTDTQYF.

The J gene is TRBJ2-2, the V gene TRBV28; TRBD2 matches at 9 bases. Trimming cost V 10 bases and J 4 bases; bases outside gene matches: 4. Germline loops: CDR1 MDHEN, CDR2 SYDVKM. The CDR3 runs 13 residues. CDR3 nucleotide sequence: TGTGCCACCCGAGCGGGGGGCACCGGGGAGCTGTTTTTT. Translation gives CATRAGGTGELFF.

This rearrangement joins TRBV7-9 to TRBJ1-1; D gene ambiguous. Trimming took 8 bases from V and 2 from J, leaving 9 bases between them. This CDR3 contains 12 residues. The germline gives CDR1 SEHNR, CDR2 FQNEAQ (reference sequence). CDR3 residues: CASLQQNTEAFF. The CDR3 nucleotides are TGTGCCAGCTTACAGCAAAACACTGAAGCTTTCTTT.

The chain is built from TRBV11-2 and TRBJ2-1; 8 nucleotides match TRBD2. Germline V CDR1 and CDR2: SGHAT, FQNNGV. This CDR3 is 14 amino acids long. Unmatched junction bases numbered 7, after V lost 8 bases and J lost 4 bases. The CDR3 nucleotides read TGTGCCAGCCGGGGGACTAGAGGATACAATGAGCAGTTCTTC. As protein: CASRGTRGYNEQFF.

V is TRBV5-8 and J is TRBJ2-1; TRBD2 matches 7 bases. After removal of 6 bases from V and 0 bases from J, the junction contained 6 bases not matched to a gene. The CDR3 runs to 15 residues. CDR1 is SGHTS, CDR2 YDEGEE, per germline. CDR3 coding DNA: TGTGCCAGCACTAGGGGCGGGGGCTCCTACAATGAGCAGTTCTTC. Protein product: CASTRGGGSYNEQFF. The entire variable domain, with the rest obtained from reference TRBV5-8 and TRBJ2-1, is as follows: EAGVTQSPTHLIKTRGQQATLRCSPISGHTSVYWYQQALGLGLQFLLWYDEGEERNRGNFPPRFSGRQFPNYSSELNVNALELEDSALYLCASTRGGGSYNEQFFGPGTRLTVL.

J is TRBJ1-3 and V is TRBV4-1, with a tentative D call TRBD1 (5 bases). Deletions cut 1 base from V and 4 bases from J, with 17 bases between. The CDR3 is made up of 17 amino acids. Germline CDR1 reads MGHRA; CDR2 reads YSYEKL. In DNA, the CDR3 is TGCGCCAGCAGCCAAGTGCGGGGACGGGAGCCCGGAAACACCATATATTTT. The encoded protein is CASSQVRGREPGNTIYF.

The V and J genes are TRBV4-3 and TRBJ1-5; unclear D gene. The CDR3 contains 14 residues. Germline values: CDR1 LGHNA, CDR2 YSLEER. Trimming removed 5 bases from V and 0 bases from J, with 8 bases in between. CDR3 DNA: TGCGCCAGCAGCGTCGACTATAGCAATCAGCCCCAGCATTTT. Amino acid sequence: CASSVDYSNQPQHF.

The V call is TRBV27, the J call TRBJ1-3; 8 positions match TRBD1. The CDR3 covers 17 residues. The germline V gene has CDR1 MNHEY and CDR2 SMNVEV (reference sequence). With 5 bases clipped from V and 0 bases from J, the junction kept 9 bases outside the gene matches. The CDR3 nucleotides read TGTGCCAGCAGTCGACAGGGGACAAGTATCTCTGGAAACACCATATATTTT. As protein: CASSRQGTSISGNTIYF.

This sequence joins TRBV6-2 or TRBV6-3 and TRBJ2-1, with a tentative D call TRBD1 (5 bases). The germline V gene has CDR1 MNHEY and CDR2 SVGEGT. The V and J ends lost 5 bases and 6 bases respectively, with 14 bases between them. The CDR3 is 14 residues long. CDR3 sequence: CASSPTGAVNEQFF. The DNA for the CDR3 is TGTGCCAGCAGTCCCACTGGGGCCGTCAATGAGCAGTTCTTC.

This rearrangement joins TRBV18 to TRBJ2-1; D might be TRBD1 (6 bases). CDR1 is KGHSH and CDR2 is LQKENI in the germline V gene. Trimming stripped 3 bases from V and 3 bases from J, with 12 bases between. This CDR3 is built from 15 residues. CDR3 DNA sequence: TGTGCCAGCTCACCCGAAACAGGGTTCTACAATGAGCAGTTCTTC. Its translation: CASSPETGFYNEQFF.

For the CDR3, the DNA is TGCGCCAGCAGCTTACAGGGTTTAAGCTACGAGCAGTACTTC. It encodes CASSLQGLSYEQYF. The chain couples TRBV5-1 to TRBJ2-7, with D perhaps TRBD1 (6 bases). V was shortened by 2 bases and J by 3 bases, with 12 bases between the two germline ends. In germline, CDR1 is SGHRS, CDR2 YFSETQ. This CDR3 has 14 amino acids.

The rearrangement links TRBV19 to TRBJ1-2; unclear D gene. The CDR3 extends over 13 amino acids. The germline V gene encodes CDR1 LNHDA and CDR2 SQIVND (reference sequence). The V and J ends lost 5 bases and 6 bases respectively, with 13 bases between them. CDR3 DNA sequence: TGTGCCAGTAGTTCCCGGGCCCTTGATGGCTACACCTTC. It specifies CASSSRALDGYTF.

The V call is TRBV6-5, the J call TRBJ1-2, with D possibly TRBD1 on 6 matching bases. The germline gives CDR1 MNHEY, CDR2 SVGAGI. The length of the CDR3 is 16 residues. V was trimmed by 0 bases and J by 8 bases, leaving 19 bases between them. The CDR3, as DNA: TGTGCCAGCAGTTACTCGTATCGTCAGGGGCGTGAGGGCTACACCTTC. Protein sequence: CASSYSYRQGREGYTF.

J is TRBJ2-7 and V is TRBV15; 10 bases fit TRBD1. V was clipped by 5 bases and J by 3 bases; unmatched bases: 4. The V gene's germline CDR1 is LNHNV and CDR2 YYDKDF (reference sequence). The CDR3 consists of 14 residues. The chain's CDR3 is CATSSRDRGYEQYF. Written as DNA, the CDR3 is TGTGCCACCAGCTCCCGGGACAGGGGCTACGAGCAGTACTTC. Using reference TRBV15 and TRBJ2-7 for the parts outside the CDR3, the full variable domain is DAMVIQNPRYQVTQFGKPVTLSCSQTLNHNVMYWYQQKSSQAPKLLFHYYDKDFNNEADTPDNFQSRRPNTSFCFLDIRSPGLGDTAMYLCATSSRDRGYEQYFGPGTRLTVT.

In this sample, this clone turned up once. The chain's CDR3 is CASTPKRDQNTEAFF. The CDR3 DNA reads TGTGCCAGCACCCCAAAGCGGGACCAGAACACTGAAGCTTTCTTT. The chain is built from TRBV11-1 and TRBJ1-1; a possible D gene is TRBD1 (5 bases). This CDR3 spans 15 amino acids. Germline-derived CDR1 and CDR2 are SGHAT and FQDESV (reference sequence). Trimming cost V 7 bases and J 1 base, with 16 bases left between them.

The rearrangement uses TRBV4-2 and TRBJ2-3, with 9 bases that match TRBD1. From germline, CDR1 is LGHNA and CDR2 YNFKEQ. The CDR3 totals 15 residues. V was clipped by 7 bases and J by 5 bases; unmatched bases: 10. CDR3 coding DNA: TGTGCCAGCACACCCGGGACAGGGATTGGAGATACGCAGTATTTT. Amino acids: CASTPGTGIGDTQYF.

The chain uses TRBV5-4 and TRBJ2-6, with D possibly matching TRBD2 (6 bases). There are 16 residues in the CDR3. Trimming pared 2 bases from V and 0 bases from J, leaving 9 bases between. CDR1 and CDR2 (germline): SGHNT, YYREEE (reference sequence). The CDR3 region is CASSLGRDSGANVLTF. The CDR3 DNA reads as TGTGCCAGCAGCTTAGGGCGGGACTCTGGGGCCAACGTCCTGACTTTC.